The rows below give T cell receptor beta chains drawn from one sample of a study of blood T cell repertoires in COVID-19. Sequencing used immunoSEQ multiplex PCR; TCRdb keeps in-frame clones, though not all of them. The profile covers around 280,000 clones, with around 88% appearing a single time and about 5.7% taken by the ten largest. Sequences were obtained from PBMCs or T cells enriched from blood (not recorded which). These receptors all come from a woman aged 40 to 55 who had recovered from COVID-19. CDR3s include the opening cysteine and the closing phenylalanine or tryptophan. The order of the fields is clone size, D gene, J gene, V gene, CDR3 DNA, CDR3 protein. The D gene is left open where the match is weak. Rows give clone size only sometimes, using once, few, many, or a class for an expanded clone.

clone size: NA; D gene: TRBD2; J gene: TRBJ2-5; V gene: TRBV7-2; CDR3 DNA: TGTGCCAGCAGCTACAGCGGGAGTTCCGGTAAAGAGACCCAGTACTTC; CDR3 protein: CASSYSGSSGKETQYF
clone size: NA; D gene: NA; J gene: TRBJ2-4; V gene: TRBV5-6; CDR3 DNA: TGTGCCAGCAGCTTGGGGGCGAAAAACATTCAGTACTTC; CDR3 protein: CASSLGAKNIQYF
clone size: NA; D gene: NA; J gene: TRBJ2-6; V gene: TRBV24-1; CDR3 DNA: TGTGCCACCAGTGATTTCCCAGTCTCTGGGGCCAACGTCCTGACTTTC; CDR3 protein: CATSDFPVSGANVLTF
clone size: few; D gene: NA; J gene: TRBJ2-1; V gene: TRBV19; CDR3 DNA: TGTGCCAGTACCATGGGCTTTAACGGGGGTGAGCAGTTCTTC; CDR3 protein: CASTMGFNGGEQFF
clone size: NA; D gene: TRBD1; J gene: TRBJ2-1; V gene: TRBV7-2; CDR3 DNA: TGTGCCAGCAGCCCGGGACAGGGGTTCGACAATGAGCAGTTCTTC; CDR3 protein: CASSPGQGFDNEQFF
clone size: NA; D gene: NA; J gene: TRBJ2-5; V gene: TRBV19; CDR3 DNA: TGTGCCAGTAGTATGCGGGACCAAGAGACCCAGTACTTC; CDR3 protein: CASSMRDQETQYF
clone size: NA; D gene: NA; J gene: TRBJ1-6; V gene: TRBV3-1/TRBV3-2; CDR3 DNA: TGTGCCAGCAGCCAAGAGCCCGGGAAAAGCTCACCCCTCCACTTT; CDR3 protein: CASSQEPGKSSPLHF
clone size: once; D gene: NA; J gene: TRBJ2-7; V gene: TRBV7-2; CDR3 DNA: TGTGCCAGCCTCTGGGTACAGGGCCTCGTGGACGAGCAGTACTTC; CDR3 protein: CASLWVQGLVDEQYF
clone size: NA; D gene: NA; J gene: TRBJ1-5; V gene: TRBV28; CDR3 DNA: TGTGCCAGCAGTTTGACGACCGGGTGGCAGCATTTT; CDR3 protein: CASSLTTGWQHF
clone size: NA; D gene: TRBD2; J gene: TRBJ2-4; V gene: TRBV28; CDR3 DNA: TGTGCCAGCAGTTTAATCCAAGCGGGAGTAACCAAAAACATTCAGTACTTC; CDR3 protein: CASSLIQAGVTKNIQYF
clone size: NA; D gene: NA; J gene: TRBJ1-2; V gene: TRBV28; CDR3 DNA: TGTGCCAGCAGTTTACGGGGGTTGAACTATGGCTACACCTTC; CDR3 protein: CASSLRGLNYGYTF
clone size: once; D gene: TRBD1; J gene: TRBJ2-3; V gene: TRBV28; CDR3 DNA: TGTGCCAGCAGTTTAGCCACAGGGGGCGCTGGCACAGATACGCAGTATTTT; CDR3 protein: CASSLATGGAGTDTQYF
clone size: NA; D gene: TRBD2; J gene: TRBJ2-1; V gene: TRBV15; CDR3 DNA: TGTGCCACCAGCAGATTCGGGGGGACTAGTGGGTACGATGAGCAGTTCTTC; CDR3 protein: CATSRFGGTSGYDEQFF
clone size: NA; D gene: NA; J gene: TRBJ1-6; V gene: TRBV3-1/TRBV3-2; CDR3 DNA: TGTGCCAGCAGCCAAGACTGGGAGTCCTCACCCCTCCACTTT; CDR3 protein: CASSQDWESSPLHF
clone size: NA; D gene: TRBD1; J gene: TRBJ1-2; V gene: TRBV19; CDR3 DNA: TGTGCCACAAGGGACAGGGGCCGTGGCTATGGCTACACCTTC; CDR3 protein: CATRDRGRGYGYTF
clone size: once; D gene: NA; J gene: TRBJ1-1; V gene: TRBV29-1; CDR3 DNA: TGCAGCGTTAGCAAGAACACTGAAGCTTTCTTT; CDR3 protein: CSVSKNTEAFF
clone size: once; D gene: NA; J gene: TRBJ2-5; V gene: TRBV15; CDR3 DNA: TGTGCCACCAGCAGATCACGGGAGACACGTCAAGAGACCCAGTACTTC; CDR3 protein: CATSRSRETRQETQYF
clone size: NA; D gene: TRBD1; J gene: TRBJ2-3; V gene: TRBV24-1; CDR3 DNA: TGTGCCACTCGACAGGGGGAGGGTGTCACAGATACGCAGTATTTT; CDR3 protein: CATRQGEGVTDTQYF
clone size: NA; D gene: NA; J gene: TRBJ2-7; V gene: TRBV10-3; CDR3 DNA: TGTGCCATCAGTGACTTGAGGGAGCAGTACTTC; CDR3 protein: CAISDLREQYF
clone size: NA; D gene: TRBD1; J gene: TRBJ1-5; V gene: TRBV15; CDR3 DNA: TGTGCCACCAAGACAGGGGATCAGCCCCAGCATTTT; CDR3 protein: CATKTGDQPQHF
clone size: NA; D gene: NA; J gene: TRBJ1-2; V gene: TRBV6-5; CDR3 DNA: TGTGCCAGCACCCTCGACACTAACTATGGCTACACCTTC; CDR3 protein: CASTLDTNYGYTF
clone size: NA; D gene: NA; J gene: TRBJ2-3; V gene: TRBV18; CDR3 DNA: TGTGCCAGCTCACTTAGTTGGGCCCAGGGAGATACGCAGTATTTT; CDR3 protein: CASSLSWAQGDTQYF
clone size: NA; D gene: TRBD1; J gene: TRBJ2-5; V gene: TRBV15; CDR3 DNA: TGTGCCACCAGCAGAGATGACAGGGGGCAAGAGACCCAGTACTTC; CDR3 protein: CATSRDDRGQETQYF
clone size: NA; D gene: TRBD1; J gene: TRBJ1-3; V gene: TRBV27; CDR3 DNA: TGTGCCAGCAGCAAGCTGCCGAGGACAGGGGGCGACACCATATATTTT; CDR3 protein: CASSKLPRTGGDTIYF
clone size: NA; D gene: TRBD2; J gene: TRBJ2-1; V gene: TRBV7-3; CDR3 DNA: TGTGCCAGCAGCCCGACTAGCGGGAGGGGCTATGAGCAGTTCTTC; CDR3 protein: CASSPTSGRGYEQFF
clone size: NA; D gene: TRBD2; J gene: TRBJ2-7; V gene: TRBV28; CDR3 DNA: TGTGCCAGCAGTTCTAGCGGGAGTAAGTACGAGCAGTACTTC; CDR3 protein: CASSSSGSKYEQYF
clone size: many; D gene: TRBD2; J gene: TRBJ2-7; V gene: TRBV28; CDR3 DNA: TGTGCCAGCAGTTTAGATAAATGGGTGGAACTAGCGGGGAACGAGCAGTACTTC; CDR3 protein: CASSLDKWVELAGNEQYF
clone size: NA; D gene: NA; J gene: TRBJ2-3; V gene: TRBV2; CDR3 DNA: TGTGCCAGCAGCAGACTAGCAGGGGCAGATACGCAGTATTTT; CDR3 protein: CASSRLAGADTQYF
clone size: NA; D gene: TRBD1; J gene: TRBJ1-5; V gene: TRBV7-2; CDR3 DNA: TGTGCCAGCAGCTTAGCGGGGACAGCAAATCAGCCCCAGCATTTT; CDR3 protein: CASSLAGTANQPQHF
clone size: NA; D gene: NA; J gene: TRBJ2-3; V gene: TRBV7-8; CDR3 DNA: TGTGCCAGCAGCCCAGGGTGGGGGGACACAGATACGCAGTATTTT; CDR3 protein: CASSPGWGDTDTQYF
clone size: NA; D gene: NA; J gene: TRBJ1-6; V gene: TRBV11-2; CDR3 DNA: TGTGCCAGCAGCCCGACACTGAGCTCCTATAATTCACCCCTCCACTTT; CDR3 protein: CASSPTLSSYNSPLHF
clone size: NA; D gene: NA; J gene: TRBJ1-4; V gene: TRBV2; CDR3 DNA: TGTGCCAGCAGTGAGGAACAGGGCGGAAAACTGTTTTTT; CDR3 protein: CASSEEQGGKLFF
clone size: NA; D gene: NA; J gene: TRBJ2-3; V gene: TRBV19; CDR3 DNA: TGTGCCAGTAGACAGGGCAGAGTTGTGACAGATACGCAGTATTTT; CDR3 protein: CASRQGRVVTDTQYF
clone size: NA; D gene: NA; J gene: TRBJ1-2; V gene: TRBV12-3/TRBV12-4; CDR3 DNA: TGTGCCAGCAGTTTAGGGGGACTCTATGGCTACACCTTC; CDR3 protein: CASSLGGLYGYTF
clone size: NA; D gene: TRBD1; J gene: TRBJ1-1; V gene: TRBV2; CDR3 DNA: TGTGCCAGCAAAGGACAGGGGGCCTATGAAGCTTTCTTT; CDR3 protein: CASKGQGAYEAFF
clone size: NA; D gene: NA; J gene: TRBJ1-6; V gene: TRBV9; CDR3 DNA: TGTGCCAGCAGCCCAGGCCCGACGGATTCACCCCTCCACTTT; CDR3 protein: CASSPGPTDSPLHF
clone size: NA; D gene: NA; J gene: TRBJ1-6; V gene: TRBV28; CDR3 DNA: TGTGCCAGTCGGGACTCCTATGATTCACCCCTCCACTTT; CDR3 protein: CASRDSYDSPLHF
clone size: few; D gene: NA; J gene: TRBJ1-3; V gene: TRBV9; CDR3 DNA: TGTGCCAGCAGCGTAGAGGCCACGGGCTCTGGAAACACCATATATTTT; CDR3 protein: CASSVEATGSGNTIYF
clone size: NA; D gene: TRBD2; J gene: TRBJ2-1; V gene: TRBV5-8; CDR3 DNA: TGTGCCAGCAGCCCCGCCGGGACTACGTACTACAATGAGCAGTTCTTC; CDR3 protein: CASSPAGTTYYNEQFF
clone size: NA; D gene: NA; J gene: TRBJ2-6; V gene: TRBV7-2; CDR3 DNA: TGTGCCAGCAGCTTAGCTTCTAGATGGTCTGGGGCCAACGTCCTGACTTTC; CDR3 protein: CASSLASRWSGANVLTF
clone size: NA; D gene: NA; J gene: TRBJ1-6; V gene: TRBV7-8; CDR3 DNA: TGTGCCAGCAGCTCCCAACAGCCTCCGGGGTCACCCCTCCACTTT; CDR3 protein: CASSSQQPPGSPLHF
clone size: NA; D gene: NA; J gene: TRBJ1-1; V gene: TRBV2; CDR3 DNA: TGTGCCAGCAGCCAACAGGGACAATCAGAAGCTTTCTTT; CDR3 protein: CASSQQGQSEAFF
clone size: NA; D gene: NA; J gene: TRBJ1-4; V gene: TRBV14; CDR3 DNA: TGTGCCAGCAGCCGTTCGGAAAAACTGTTTTTT; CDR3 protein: CASSRSEKLFF
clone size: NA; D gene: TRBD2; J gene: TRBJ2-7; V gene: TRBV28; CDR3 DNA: TGTGCCAGCACCACTGGGACGGGAGGGTACGAGCAGTACTTC; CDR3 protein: CASTTGTGGYEQYF
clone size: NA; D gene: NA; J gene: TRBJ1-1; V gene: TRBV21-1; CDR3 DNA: TGTGCCAGCAGCAAATGGAGACAGGGGCCTAATGCTTTCTTT; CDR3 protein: CASSKWRQGPNAFF
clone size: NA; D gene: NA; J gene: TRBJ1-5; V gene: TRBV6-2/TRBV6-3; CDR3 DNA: TGTGCCAGCAGTAGGGCAGGGCCCGTCTTCAATCAGCCCCAGCATTTT; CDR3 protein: CASSRAGPVFNQPQHF
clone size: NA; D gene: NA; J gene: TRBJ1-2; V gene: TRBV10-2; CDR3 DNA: TGCGCCAGCAGTGACTATTTTGACGGGTATGGCTACACCTTC; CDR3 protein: CASSDYFDGYGYTF
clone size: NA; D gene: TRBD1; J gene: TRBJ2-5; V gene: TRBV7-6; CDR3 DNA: TGTGCCAGCAGCTCAGGGGGAGCCGAGACCCAGTACTTC; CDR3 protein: CASSSGGAETQYF
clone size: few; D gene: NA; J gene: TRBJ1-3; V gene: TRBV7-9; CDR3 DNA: TGTGCCAGCAGCCCCCGTGAGGGTTCGTATGGAAACACCATATATTTT; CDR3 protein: CASSPREGSYGNTIYF
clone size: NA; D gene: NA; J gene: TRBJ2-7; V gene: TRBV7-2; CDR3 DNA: TGTGCCAGCAGCGACGGGGGTGTACCCTACGAGCAGTACTTC; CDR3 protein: CASSDGGVPYEQYF
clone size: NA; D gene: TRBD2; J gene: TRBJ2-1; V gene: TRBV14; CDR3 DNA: TGTGCCAGCAGCCAGAACGCGGGACTAGCGGGAGATGAGCAGTTCTTC; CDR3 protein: CASSQNAGLAGDEQFF
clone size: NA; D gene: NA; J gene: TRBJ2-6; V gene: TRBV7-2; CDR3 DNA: TGTGCCAGCAGCTTTAGGAGGCCGACCTCTGGGGCCAACGTCCTGACTTTC; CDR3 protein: CASSFRRPTSGANVLTF
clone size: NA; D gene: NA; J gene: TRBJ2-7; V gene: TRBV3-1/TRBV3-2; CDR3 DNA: TGTGCCAGCAGCCCGCTCCTAAACTACGAGCAGTACTTC; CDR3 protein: CASSPLLNYEQYF
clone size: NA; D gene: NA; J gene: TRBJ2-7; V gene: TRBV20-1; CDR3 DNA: TGCAGTGCTAGTAAAGGACAACAAAGGGCATTCTACGAGCAGTACTTC; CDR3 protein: CSASKGQQRAFYEQYF
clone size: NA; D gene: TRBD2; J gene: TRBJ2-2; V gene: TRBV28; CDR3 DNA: TGTGCCAGCAGTCCGGGACTAGTGGGTGTCGGGGAGCTGTTTTTT; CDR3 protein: CASSPGLVGVGELFF
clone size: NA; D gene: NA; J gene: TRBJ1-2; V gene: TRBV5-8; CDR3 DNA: TGTGCCAGCAGCTCAGGAAAAGGCAGGGCTAACTATGGCTACACCTTC; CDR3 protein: CASSSGKGRANYGYTF
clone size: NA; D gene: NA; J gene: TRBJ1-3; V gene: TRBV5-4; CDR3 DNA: TGTGCCAGCAGCTCCCCAAACTCTGGAAACACCATATATTTT; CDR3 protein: CASSSPNSGNTIYF